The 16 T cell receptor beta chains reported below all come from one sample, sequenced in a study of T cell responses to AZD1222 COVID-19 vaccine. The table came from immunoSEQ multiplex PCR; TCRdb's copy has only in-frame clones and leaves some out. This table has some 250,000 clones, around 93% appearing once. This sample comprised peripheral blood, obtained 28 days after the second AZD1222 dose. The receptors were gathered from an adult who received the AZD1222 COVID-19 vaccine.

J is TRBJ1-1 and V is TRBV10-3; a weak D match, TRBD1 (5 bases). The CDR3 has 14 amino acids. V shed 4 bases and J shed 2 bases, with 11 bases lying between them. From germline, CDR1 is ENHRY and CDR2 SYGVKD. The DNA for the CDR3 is TGTGCCATCAGTGCGGGGGGAGGAAACACTGAAGCTTTCTTT. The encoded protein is CAISAGGGNTEAFF.

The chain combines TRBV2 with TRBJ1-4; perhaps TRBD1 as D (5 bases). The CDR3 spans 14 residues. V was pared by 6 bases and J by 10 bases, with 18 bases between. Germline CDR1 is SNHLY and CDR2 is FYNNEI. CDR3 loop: CASRGGAQGGKLFF. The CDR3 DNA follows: TGTGCCAGCAGGGGAGGAGCCCAGGGTGGAAAACTGTTTTTT.

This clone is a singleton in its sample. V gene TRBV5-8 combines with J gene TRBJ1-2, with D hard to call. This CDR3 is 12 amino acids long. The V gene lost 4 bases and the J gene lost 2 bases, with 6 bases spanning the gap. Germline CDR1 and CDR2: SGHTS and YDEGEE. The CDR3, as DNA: TGTGCCAGCAGCCTAGGGAACTATGGCTACACCTTC. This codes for CASSLGNYGYTF.

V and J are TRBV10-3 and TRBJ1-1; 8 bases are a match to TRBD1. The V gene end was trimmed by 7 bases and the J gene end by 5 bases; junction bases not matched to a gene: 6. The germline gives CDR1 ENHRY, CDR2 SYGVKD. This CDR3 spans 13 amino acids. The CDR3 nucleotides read TGTGCCATCACCCAGACAGGGGAAACTGAAGCTTTCTTT. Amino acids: CAITQTGETEAFF.

CDR3 residues: CASSQPRGYNSPLHF. CDR3 nucleotides: TGTGCCAGCAGCCAACCCCGGGGCTATAATTCACCCCTCCACTTT. The gene calls are TRBV7-9 and TRBJ1-6; no definite D call. Trimming pared 5 bases from V and 3 bases from J, leaving 11 bases between. Germline CDR1 is SEHNR and CDR2 is FQNEAQ (reference sequence). This CDR3 region has 15 residues.

CDR3 coding DNA: TGTGCCAGCAGCGATAGGACTAGCGGCTACAATGAGCAGTTCTTC. The encoded protein is CASSDRTSGYNEQFF. The chain combines TRBV28 with TRBJ2-1, with TRBD2 matching 10 bases. The V gene end was trimmed by 6 bases and the J gene end by 3 bases; junction bases not matched to a gene: 5. Germline V gives CDR1 MDHEN, CDR2 SYDVKM. The CDR3 is 15 residues long.

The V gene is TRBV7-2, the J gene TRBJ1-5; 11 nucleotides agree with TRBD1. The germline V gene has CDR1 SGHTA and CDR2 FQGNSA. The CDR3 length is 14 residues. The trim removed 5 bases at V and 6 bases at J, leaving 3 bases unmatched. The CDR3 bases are TGTGCCAGCAGCCCTGGACAGGGGGCTCAGCCCCAGCATTTT. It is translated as CASSPGQGAQPQHF.

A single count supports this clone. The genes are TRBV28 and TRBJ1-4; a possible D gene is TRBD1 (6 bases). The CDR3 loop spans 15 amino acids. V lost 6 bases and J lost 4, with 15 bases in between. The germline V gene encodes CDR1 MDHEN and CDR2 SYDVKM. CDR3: CASSQRGAHNEKLFF. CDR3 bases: TGTGCCAGCAGCCAGCGGGGGGCCCATAATGAAAAACTGTTTTTT.

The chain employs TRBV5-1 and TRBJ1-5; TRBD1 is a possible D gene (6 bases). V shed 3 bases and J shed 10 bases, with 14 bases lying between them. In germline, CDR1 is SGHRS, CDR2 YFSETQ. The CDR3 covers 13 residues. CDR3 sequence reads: CASSYDVGGPQHF. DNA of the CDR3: TGCGCCAGCAGCTATGACGTGGGGGGCCCCCAGCATTTT. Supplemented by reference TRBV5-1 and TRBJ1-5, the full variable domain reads KAGVTQTPRYLIKTRGQQVTLSCSPISGHRSVSWYQQTPGQGLQFLFEYFSETQRNKGNFPGRFSGRQFSNSRSEMNVSTLELGDSALYLCASSYDVGGPQHFGDGTRLSIL.

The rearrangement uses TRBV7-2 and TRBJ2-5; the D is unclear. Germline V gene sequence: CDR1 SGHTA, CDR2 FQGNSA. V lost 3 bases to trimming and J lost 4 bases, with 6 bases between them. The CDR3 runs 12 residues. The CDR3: CASSFGTETQYF. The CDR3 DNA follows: TGTGCCAGCAGCTTCGGTACAGAGACCCAGTACTTC.

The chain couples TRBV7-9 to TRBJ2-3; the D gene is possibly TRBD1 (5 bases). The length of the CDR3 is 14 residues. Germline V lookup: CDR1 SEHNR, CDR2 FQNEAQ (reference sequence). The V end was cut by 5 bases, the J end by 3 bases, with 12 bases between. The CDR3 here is CASSRSRATDTQYF. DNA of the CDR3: TGTGCCAGCAGCCGCAGCAGGGCGACAGATACGCAGTATTTT.

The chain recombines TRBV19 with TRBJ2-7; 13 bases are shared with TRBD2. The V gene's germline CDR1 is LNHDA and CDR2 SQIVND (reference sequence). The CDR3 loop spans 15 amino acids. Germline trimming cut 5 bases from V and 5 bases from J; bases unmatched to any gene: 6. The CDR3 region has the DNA TGTGCCAGTAGTCTCGGACTAGCGGGAGTAGACGAGCAGTACTTC. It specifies CASSLGLAGVDEQYF.

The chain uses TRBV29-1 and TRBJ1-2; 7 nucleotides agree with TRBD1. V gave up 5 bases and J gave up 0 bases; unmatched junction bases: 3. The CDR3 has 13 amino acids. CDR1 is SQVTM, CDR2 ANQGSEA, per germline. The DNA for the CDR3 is TGCAGCGTTATCAGGGGGACTAACTATGGCTACACCTTC. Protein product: CSVIRGTNYGYTF.

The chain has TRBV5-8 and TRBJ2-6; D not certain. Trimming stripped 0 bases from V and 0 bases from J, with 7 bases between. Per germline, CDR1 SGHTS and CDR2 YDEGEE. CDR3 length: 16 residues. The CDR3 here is CASSLVLISGANVLTF. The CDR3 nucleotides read TGTGCCAGCAGCTTGGTGTTGATCTCTGGGGCCAACGTCCTGACTTTC. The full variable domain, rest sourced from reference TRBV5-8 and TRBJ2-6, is EAGVTQSPTHLIKTRGQQATLRCSPISGHTSVYWYQQALGLGLQFLLWYDEGEERNRGNFPPRFSGRQFPNYSSELNVNALELEDSALYLCASSLVLISGANVLTFGAGSRLTVL.

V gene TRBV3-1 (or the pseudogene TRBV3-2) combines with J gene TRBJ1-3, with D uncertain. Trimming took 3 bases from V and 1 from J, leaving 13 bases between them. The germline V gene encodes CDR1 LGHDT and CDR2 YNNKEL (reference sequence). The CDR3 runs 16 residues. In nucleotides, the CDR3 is TGTGCCAGCAGCCACAGGATTGGAGGATCTGGAAACACCATATATTTT. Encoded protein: CASSHRIGGSGNTIYF.

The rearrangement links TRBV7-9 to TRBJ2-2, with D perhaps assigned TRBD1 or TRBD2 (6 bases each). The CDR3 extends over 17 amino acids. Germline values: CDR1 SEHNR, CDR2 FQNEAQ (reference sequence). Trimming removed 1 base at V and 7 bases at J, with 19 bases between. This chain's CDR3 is CASSLEWRARGVGELFF. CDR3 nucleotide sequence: TGTGCCAGCAGCTTAGAATGGAGGGCCAGGGGAGTCGGGGAGCTGTTTTTT.